This TCR beta chain was identified in a study of cytotoxic CD8 clonotypes in ibrutinib-treated CLL. Study background: Responses: roughly 25 partial, 2 complete; after median around 64 months, approximately 14 stayed remitted, 12 progressed.

This table comes from immunoSEQ multiplex PCR, and its TCRdb copy is limited to in-frame clones, with some not included. The data show approximately 300,000 clones, about 80% seen once. In regard to this clone: Its antigen remains unknown.

Germline V CDR1 and CDR2: SEHNR, FQNEAQ (reference sequence). This CDR3 is built from 13 residues. Trimming stripped 8 bases from V and 6 bases from J, with 17 bases between. Study-wide results and limits: Clonality increased at ibrutinib response and stayed stable in sustained remission. At progression, however, it fell back toward baseline.

The sequencing used PBMCs, collected before ibrutinib treatment. The clonotype was recovered from a human donor with chronic lymphocytic leukemia. The chain couples TRBV7-9 to TRBJ2-7; the D is unclear. The CDR3 here is CASSVQAIGEQYF. The CDR3 DNA is TGTGCCAGCTCTGTTCAAGCGATCGGCGAGCAGTACTTC.